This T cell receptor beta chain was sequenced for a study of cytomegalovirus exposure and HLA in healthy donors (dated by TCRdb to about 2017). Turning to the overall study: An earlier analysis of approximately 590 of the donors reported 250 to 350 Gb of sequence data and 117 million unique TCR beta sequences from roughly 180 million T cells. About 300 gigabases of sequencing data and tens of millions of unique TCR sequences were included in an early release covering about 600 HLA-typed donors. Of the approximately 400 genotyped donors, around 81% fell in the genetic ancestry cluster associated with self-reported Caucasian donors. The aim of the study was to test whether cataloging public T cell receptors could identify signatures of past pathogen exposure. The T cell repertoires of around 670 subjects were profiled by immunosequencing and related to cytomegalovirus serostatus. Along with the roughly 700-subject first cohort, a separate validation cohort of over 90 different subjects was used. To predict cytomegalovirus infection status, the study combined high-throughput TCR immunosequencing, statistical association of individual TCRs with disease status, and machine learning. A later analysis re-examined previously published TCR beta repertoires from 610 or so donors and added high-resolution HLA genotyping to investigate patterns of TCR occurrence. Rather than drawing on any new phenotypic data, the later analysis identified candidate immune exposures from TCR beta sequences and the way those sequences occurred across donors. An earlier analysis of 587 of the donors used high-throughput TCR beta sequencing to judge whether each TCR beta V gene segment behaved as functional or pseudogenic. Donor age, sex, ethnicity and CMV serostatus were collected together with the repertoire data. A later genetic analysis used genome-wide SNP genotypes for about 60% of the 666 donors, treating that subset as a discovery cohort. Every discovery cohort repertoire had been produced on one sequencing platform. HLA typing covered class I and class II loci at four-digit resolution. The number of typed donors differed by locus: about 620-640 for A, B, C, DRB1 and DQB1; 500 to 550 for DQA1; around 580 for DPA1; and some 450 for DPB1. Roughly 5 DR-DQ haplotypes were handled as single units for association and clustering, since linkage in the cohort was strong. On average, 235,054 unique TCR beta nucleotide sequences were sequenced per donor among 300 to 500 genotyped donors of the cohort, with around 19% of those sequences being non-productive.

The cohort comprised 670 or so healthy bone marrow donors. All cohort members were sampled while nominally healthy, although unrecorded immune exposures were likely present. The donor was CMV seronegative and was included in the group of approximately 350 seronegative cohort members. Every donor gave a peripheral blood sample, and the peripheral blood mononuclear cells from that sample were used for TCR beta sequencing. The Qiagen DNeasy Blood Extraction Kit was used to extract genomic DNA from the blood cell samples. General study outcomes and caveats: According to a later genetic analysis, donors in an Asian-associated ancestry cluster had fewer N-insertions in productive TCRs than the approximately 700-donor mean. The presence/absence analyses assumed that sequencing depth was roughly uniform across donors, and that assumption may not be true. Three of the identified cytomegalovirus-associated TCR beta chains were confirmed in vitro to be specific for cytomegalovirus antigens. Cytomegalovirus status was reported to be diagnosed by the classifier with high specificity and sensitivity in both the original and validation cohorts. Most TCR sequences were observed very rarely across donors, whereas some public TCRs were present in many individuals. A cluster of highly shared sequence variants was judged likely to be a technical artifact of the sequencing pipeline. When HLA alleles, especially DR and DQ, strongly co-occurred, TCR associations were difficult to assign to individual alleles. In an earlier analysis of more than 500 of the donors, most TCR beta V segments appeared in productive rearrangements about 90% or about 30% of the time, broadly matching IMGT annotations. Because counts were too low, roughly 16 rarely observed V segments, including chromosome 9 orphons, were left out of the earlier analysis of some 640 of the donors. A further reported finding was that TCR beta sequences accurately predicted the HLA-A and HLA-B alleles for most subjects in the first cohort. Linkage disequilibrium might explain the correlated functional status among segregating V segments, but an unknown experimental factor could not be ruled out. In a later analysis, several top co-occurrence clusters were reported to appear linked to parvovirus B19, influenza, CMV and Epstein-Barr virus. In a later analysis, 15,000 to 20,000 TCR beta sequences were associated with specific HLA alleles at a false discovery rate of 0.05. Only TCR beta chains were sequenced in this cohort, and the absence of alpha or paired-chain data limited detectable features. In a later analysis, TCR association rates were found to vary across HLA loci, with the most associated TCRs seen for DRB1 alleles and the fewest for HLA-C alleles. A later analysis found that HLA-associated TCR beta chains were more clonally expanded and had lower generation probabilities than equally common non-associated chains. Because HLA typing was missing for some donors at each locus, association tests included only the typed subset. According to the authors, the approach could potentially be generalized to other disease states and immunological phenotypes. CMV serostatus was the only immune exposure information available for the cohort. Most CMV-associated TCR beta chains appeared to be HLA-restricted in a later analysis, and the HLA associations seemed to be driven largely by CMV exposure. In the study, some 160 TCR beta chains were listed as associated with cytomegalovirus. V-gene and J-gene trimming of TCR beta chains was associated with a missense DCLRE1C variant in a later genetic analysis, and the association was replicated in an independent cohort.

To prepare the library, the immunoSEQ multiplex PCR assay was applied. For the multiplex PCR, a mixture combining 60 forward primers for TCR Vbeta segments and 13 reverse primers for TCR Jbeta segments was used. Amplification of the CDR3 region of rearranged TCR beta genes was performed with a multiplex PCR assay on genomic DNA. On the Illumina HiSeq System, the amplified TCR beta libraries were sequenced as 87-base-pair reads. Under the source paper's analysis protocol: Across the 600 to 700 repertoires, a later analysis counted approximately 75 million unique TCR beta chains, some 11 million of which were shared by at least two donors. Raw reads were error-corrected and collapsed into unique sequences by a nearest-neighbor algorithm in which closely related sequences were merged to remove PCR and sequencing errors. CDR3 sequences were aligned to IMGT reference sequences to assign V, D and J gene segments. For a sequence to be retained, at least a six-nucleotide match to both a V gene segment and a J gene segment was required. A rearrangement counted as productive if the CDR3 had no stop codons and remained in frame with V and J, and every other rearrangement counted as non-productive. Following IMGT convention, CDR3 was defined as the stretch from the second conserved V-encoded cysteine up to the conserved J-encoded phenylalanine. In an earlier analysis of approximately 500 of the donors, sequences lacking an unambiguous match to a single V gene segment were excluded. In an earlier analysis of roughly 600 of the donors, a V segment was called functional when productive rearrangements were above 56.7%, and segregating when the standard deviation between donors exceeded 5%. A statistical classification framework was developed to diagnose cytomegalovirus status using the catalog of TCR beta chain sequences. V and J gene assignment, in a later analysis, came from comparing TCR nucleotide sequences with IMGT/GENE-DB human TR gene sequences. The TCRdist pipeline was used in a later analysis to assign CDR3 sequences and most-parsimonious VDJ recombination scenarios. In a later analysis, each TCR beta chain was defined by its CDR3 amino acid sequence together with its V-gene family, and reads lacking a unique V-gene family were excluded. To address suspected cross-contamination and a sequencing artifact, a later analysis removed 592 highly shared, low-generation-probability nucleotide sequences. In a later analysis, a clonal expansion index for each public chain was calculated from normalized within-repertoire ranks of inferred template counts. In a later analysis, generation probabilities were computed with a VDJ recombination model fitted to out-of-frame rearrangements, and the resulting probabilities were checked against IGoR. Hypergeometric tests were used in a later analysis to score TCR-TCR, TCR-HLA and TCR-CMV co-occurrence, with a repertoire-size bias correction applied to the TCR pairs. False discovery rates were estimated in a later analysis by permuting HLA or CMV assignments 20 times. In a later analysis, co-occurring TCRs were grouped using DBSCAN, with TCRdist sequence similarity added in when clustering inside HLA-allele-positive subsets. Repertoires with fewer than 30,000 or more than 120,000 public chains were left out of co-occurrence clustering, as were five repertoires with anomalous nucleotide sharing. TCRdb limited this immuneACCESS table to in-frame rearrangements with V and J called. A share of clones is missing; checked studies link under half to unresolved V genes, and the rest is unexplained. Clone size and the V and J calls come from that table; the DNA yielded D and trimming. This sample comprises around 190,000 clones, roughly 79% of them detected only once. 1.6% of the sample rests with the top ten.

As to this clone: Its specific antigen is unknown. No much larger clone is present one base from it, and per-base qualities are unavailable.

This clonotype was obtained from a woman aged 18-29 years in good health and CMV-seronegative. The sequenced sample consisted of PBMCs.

The CDR3 protein is CASSFWGGRQETQYF. At the DNA level, the sequence is TGTGCCAGCAGCTTCTGGGGCGGGAGACAAGAGACCCAGTACTTC. The V gene is TRBV7-3 and the J gene is TRBJ2-5; 7 of the junction bases match TRBD2. V is cut back by 3 bases and J by 2 bases, with 6 bases in the junction unmatched. CDR1 and CDR2 are read off the germline V gene as SGHTA and FQGTGA. There are 15 amino acids in the CDR3, from cysteine to phenylalanine inclusive. Kept here is only the CDR3 DNA, which spans 45 bases and is read in frame from base 1.